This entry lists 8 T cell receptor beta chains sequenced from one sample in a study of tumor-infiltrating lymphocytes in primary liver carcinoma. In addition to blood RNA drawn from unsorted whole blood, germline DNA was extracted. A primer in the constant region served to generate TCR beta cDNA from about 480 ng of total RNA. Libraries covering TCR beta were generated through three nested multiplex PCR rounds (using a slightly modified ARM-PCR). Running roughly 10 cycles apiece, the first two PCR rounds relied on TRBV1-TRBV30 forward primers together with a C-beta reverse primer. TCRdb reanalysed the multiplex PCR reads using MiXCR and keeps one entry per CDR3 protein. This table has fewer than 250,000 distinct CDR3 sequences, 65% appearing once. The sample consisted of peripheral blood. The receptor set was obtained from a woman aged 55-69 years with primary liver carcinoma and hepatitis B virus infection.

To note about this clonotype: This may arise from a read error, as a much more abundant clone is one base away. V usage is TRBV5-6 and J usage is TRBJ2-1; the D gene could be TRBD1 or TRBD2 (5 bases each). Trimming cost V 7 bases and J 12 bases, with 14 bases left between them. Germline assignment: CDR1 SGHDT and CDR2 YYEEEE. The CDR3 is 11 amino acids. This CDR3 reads CASGRDEVQFF. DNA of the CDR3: TGTGCCAGCGGCAGGGACGAGGTGCAGTTCTTC.

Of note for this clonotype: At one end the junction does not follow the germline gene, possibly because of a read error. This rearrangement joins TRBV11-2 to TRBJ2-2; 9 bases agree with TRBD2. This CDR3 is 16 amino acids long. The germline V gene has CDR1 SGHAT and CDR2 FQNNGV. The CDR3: CASTLRLADNTGELFF. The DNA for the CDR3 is TGTGCCAGCACCTTACGACTAGCGGATAACACCGGGGAATTGTTTTTT.

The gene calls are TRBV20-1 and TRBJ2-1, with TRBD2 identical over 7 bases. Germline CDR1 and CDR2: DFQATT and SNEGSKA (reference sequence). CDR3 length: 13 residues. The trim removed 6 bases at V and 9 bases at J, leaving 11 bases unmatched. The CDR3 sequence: CSAPLPSGLEQFF. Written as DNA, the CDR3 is TGCAGTGCCCCCTTACCTAGCGGCCTTGAGCAGTTCTTC.

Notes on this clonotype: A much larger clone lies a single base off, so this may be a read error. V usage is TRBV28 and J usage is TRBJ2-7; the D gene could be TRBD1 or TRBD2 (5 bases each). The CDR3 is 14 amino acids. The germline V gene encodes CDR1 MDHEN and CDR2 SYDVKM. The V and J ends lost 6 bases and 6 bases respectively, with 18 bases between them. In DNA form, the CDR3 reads TGTGCCAGCAGCAAATCAGGGCCGAGGGGCGAGCAGTACTTC. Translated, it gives CASSKSGPRGEQYF.

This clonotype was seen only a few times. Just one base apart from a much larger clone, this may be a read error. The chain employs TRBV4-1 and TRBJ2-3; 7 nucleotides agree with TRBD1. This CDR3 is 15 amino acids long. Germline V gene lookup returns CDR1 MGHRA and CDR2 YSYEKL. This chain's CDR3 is CASSPLTGYTDMQYF. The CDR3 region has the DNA TGCGCCAGCAGCCCCTTGACAGGGTACACAGATATGCAGTATTTT.

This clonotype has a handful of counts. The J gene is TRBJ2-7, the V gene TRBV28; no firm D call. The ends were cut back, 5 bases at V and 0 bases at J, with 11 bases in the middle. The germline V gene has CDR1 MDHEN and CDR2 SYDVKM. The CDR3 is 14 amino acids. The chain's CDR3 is CASSTWAGSYEQYF. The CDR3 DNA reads TGTGCCAGCAGTACCTGGGCCGGCTCCTACGAGCAGTACTTC.

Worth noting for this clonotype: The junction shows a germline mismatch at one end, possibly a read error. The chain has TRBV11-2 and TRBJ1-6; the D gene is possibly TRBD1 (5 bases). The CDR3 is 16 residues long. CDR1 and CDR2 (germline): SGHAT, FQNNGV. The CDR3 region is CANSLRGDPYNSLLHF. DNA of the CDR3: TGTGCCAACAGCTTGAGAGGGGATCCCTATAATTCACTCCTCCACTTT.

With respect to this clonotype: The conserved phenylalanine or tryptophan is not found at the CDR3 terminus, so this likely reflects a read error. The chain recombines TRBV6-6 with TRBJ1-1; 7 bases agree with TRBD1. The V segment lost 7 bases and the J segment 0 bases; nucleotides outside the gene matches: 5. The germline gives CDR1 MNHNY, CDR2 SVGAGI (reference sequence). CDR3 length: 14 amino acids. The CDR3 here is CASTQGQLNTEAFL. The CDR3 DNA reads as TGTGCCAGCACTCAGGGACAGTTGAACACTGAAGCTTTCCTT.